Shown below are 15 T cell receptor beta chains from a single sample sequenced in a study of T cell changes during pregnancy in multiple sclerosis (dated by TCRdb to the late 2010s). Library method: the immunoSEQ multiplex PCR assay. TCRdb re-hosts the immuneACCESS table, in-frame sequences only. Its copies lack some clones; in the studies checked, an unresolved V gene accounts for under half of them, and the cause for the rest is not known. Within this sample are about 60,000 clones, with around nine tenths of them counted one time only. Around 0.9% of the sample comes from the top ten. Sequencing was performed on peripheral blood, taken before pregnancy. These receptors were obtained from a female donor with multiple sclerosis, enrolled in a pregnancy study.

The sample holds a few counts of this clone. V and J are TRBV7-3 and TRBJ1-6, with 7 bases identical to TRBD1. The germline V gene encodes CDR1 SGHTA and CDR2 FQGTGA. The CDR3 loop spans 14 amino acids. Unmatched junction bases numbered 4, after V lost 5 bases and J lost 6 bases. The CDR3, as DNA: TGTGCCAGCAGCCCAACAGGGGCTAATTCACCCCTCCACTTT. Translating it yields CASSPTGANSPLHF.

The chain employs TRBV7-8 and TRBJ2-3; 8 nucleotides line up with TRBD2. There are 17 residues in the CDR3. The V segment lost 5 bases and the J segment 2 bases; nucleotides outside the gene matches: 12. Germline V gives CDR1 SGHVS, CDR2 FQNEAQ. CDR3 protein: CASSRSGSGATTDTQYF. The CDR3 coding sequence is TGTGCCAGCAGCCGATCTGGTAGCGGGGCGACCACAGATACGCAGTATTTT.

J is TRBJ2-3 and V is TRBV7-2; tentative D call: TRBD2 (6 bases). The CDR3 contains 17 residues. Germline V gene data show CDR1 as SGHTA and CDR2 as FQGNSA. V lost 2 bases and J 0 bases, leaving 15 bases between the germline ends. CDR3 nucleotide sequence: TGTGCCAGCAGCTTACGCCGGGGGTACCGTAGCACAGATACGCAGTATTTT. Encoded protein: CASSLRRGYRSTDTQYF.

The chain joins TRBV19 to TRBJ1-2; tentative D call: TRBD1 (6 bases). The V end was cut by 4 bases, the J end by 2 bases, with 8 bases between. Germline lookup yields CDR1 LNHDA and CDR2 SQIVND (reference sequence). The CDR3 runs 13 residues. The CDR3 region has the DNA TGTGCCAGTAGTACACAGGGAAACTATGGCTACACCTTC. This sequence encodes CASSTQGNYGYTF.

The chain has TRBV2 and TRBJ1-5; 7 bases fit TRBD1. The CDR3 runs 15 residues. The germline gives CDR1 SNHLY, CDR2 FYNNEI. Trimming took 3 bases from V and 6 from J; bases not matched to a gene: 8. Here the CDR3 DNA reads TGTGCCAGCAGTGACGGCGGACAGGCCAGTCAGCCCCAGCATTTT. Translation: CASSDGGQASQPQHF.

This clone was detected only once. The chain is built from TRBV7-8 and TRBJ2-7; 8 positions match TRBD1. Germline V gene sequence: CDR1 SGHVS, CDR2 FQNEAQ. The CDR3 length is 13 residues. The trim removed 3 bases at V and 3 bases at J, leaving 1 base unmatched. The DNA of the CDR3 is TGTGCCAGCAGCTTCGGACAGGGCTACGAGCAGTACTTC. Encoded protein: CASSFGQGYEQYF.

The V gene is TRBV18, the J gene TRBJ2-7, with 9 bases lining up with TRBD2. This CDR3 is built from 15 residues. CDR1 is KGHSH and CDR2 is LQKENI in the germline V gene. Trimming cost V 2 bases and J 4 bases; bases outside gene matches: 6. DNA for the CDR3: TGTGCCAGCTCACCATCGGCGGGGGGGCTATACGAGCAGTACTTC. Translation: CASSPSAGGLYEQYF.

The rearrangement uses TRBV6-1 and TRBJ2-1; 10 bases fit TRBD2. Germline V gene data show CDR1 as MNHNS and CDR2 as SASEGT. The CDR3 sequence is 15 residues long. V shed 4 bases, J shed 7 bases, and the junction held 7 bases outside the gene matches. The CDR3, as DNA: TGTGCCAGCAGTGTTGAAGCGGGGGGGGTGAATGAGCAGTTCTTC. It translates to CASSVEAGGVNEQFF.

This clone was recorded once. The chain has TRBV11-1 and TRBJ2-1; 7 nucleotides line up with TRBD1. The V segment lost 5 bases and the J segment 4 bases; nucleotides outside the gene matches: 8. The CDR3 consists of 15 residues. Germline V gives CDR1 SGHAT, CDR2 FQDESV (reference sequence). DNA for the CDR3: TGTGCCAGCAGCCTCGGGGCAGGGGGTTACAATGAGCAGTTCTTC. Its translation is CASSLGAGGYNEQFF.

The chain carries TRBV9 and TRBJ1-1; maybe TRBD1 (5 bases). V dropped 5 bases and J dropped 3 bases, with 11 bases sitting between them. The CDR3 covers 13 residues. Germline-derived CDR1 and CDR2 are SGDLS and YYNGEE. The CDR3 bases are TGTGCCAGCAGAAGGGGAGGGGACACTGAAGCTTTCTTT. This codes for CASRRGGDTEAFF.

The chain carries TRBV7-2 and TRBJ2-7, with TRBD1 matching 12 bases. There are 15 residues in the CDR3. The germline gives CDR1 SGHTA, CDR2 FQGNSA. The V and J ends lost 5 bases and 6 bases, in that order; junction bases with no gene match: 8. The CDR3 sequence: CASSLWGQGASEQYF. The CDR3, as DNA: TGTGCCAGCAGCCTATGGGGACAGGGGGCGAGCGAGCAGTACTTC.

V gene TRBV11-2 combines with J gene TRBJ1-4; D is unresolved. V lost 0 bases to trimming and J lost 2 bases, with 13 bases between them. The CDR3 consists of 17 residues. Germline CDR1 reads SGHAT; CDR2 reads FQNNGV. CDR3 in amino acids: CASSLDLGRGTNEKLFF. As DNA, the CDR3 is TGTGCCAGCAGCTTAGATCTTGGTCGGGGTACTAATGAAAAACTGTTTTTT.

The rearrangement joins TRBV2 to TRBJ2-4; perhaps TRBD1 as D (6 bases). V lost 6 bases, J lost 0 bases, and 12 bases lay in between. The CDR3 runs 15 residues. Germline CDR1 SNHLY, CDR2 FYNNEI. The DNA of the CDR3 is TGTGCCAGCAGAGGACAGCTACTAGCCAAAAACATTCAGTACTTC. Translated: CASRGQLLAKNIQYF.

The V gene is TRBV7-3, the J gene TRBJ1-6, with D possibly matching TRBD1 (5 bases). This CDR3 region has 13 residues. Trimming removed 6 bases at V and 7 bases at J, with 10 bases between. Per the germline V gene, CDR1 is SGHTA and CDR2 is FQGTGA. The CDR3 is CASSNRLNSPLHF. The CDR3, as DNA: TGTGCCAGCAGTAACAGGTTAAATTCACCCCTCCACTTT.

This chain uses TRBV14 with TRBJ2-1, with 9 bases aligning to TRBD1. CDR1 is SGHDN, CDR2 FVKESK, per germline. The CDR3 consists of 16 residues. The V segment lost 3 bases and the J segment 9 bases; nucleotides outside the gene matches: 12. CDR3 nucleotide sequence: TGTGCCAGCAGCCAGTCCGGGACAGGGCTACCCAGTGAGCAGTTCTTC. This translates into CASSQSGTGLPSEQFF.